Following are 21 T cell receptor beta chains from one sample sequenced in a study of Graves' ophthalmopathy and Graves' hyperthyroidism. RNA transcripts were the source from which TCR beta CDR3 regions were amplified. RT-PCR in the first round used HTBI primers; a second-round multiplex PCR followed. TCRdb processed the multiplex PCR reads anew with MiXCR; each CDR3 protein has one entry. The data hold just over 600,000 distinct CDR3 sequences, with around a fifth observed a single time. Material for sequencing was peripheral blood. The receptor source for this set is a woman between 18 and 29 years old with stable Graves' hyperthyroidism. Some clones in this sample may be carry-over from other donors' samples.

This clonotype has just a few counts. Being one base from a much bigger clone, this may be a read error. The chain carries TRBV12-3 or TRBV12-4 and TRBJ1-6; D ambiguous. The CDR3 spans 14 residues. As DNA, the CDR3 is TGTGCCAGCAGCACGAGGTTCGGTGATTCACACCTCCACTTT. This translates into CASSTRFGDSHLHF.

This rearrangement joins TRBV11-2 to TRBJ2-2; D perhaps matches TRBD1 (5 bases). CDR1 is SGHAT and CDR2 is FQNNGV in the germline V gene. This CDR3 spans 14 amino acids. Trimming stripped 5 bases from V and 8 bases from J, with 15 bases between. CDR3 nucleotides: TGTGCCAGCAGCCAAGGGGATGCTTTTGGGGAGCTGTTTTTT. Amino acid sequence: CASSQGDAFGELFF.

The gene calls are TRBV11-1 and TRBJ2-2, with 8 bases identical to TRBD1. V shed 8 bases and J 4 bases; nucleotides not matched to a gene: 3. The CDR3 is 13 amino acids. Germline V gives CDR1 SGHAT, CDR2 FQDESV (reference sequence). CDR3 in amino acids: CASQGASTGELFF. In DNA form, the CDR3 reads TGTGCCAGCCAGGGGGCGAGCACCGGGGAGCTGTTTTTT.

On this clonotype itself: The junction does not match germline at one end; this may be a read error. The chain has TRBV28 and TRBJ1-5; 7 bases are shared with TRBD1. Per germline, CDR1 MDHEN and CDR2 SYDVKM. CDR3 length: 14 amino acids. CDR3 loop: CASRGTVGNQPQHF. CDR3 nucleotides: TGTGCCAGCAGAGGGACAGTGGGCAATCAGCCGCAGCATTTT.

This clonotype occurred many times. V usage is TRBV19 and J usage is TRBJ1-1; 9 bases align to TRBD1. This CDR3 has 12 residues. The V gene end was trimmed by 6 bases and the J gene end by 7 bases; junction bases not matched to a gene: 3. Germline assignment: CDR1 LNHDA and CDR2 SQIVND (reference sequence). DNA for the CDR3: TGTGCCAGTAGGCAGGGACAGGGTGAAGCTTTCTTT. Translating it yields CASRQGQGEAFF. The full variable domain, its missing parts supplied by reference TRBV19 and TRBJ1-1, is DGGITQSPKYLFRKEGQNVTLSCEQNLNHDAMYWYRQDPGQGLRLIYYSQIVNDFQKGDIAEGYSVSREKKESFPLTVTSAQKNPTAFYLCASRQGQGEAFFGQGTRLTVV.

This clonotype was observed many times. The chain uses TRBV27 and TRBJ1-2, with 10 bases aligning to TRBD1. Looked up from germline, CDR1 is MNHEY and CDR2 is SMNVEV (reference sequence). The V segment lost 7 bases and the J segment 10 bases; nucleotides outside the gene matches: 18. The CDR3 is 16 amino acids. The CDR3 DNA reads as TGTGCCAGCAAGTTGTCTCCGGGACAGGGGAACGATGTCTACACCTTC. It is translated as CASKLSPGQGNDVYTF.

The chain employs TRBV29-1 and TRBJ1-1; D gene uncertain. This CDR3 comprises 13 residues. From germline, CDR1 is SQVTM and CDR2 ANQGSEA. V gave up 4 bases and J gave up 2 bases, with 11 bases separating them. The CDR3 DNA sequence: TGCAGCGTTGGGGTCGGGCCAAACACTGAAGCTTTCTTT. Translating gives CSVGVGPNTEAFF.

There are a few counts of this clonotype. V is TRBV6-1 and J is TRBJ2-5; 7 nucleotides match TRBD1. This CDR3 region has 17 residues. CDR1 and CDR2 (germline): MNHNS, SASEGT. The V segment lost 5 bases and the J segment 5 bases; nucleotides outside the gene matches: 17. The CDR3 here is CASSTTTANRGRETQYF. CDR3 DNA: TGTGCCAGCAGTACGACCACTGCCAACAGGGGACGGGAGACCCAGTACTTC.

This clonotype came up many times. The chain has TRBV7-2 and TRBJ2-7; maybe TRBD2 (6 bases). This CDR3 has 13 residues. The germline CDR1 and CDR2 sequences are SGHTA and FQGNSA. Trimming removed 1 base from V and 4 bases from J, with 8 bases in between. The CDR3 DNA reads TGTGCCAGCAGCTTAGTGGAGGGTTACGAGCAGTACTTC. It yields the protein CASSLVEGYEQYF.

In its sample, this clonotype was seen many times. The J gene is TRBJ2-2, the V gene TRBV13, with 9 bases fitting TRBD2. The CDR3 is 16 residues long. V gave up 4 bases and J gave up 2 bases; unmatched junction bases: 5. The germline gives CDR1 PRHDT, CDR2 FYEKMQ (reference sequence). The CDR3 here is CASSSRLAANTGELFF. The CDR3, as DNA: TGTGCCAGCAGCTCCCGACTAGCGGCTAACACCGGGGAGCTGTTTTTT.

This clonotype was observed at least ten times. The rearrangement uses TRBV2 and TRBJ2-4, with TRBD1 matching over 8 bases. V shed 6 bases and J 3 bases; nucleotides not matched to a gene: 4. CDR1 SNHLY and CDR2 FYNNEI come from the germline V gene. This CDR3 comprises 14 residues. The CDR3 DNA sequence: TGTGCCAGCAGAGGACAGGGAGGCAAAAACATTCAGTACTTC. It is translated as CASRGQGGKNIQYF.

This clonotype came up a few times. This chain joins TRBV5-4 and TRBJ1-1; TRBD1 matches at 8 bases. The CDR3 has 16 amino acids. Trimming took 1 base from V and 5 from J; bases not matched to a gene: 10. Germline CDR1 reads SGHNT; CDR2 reads YYREEE (reference sequence). The CDR3 is CASSLIRGRGGTEAFF. CDR3 coding DNA: TGTGCCAGCAGCTTGATCAGGGGGCGGGGGGGGACTGAAGCTTTCTTT.

This clonotype was detected only a few times. The junction departs from the called germline gene at one end, perhaps through a read error. The chain has TRBV5-1 and TRBJ1-6; 10 positions match TRBD1. The length of the CDR3 is 20 residues. Looked up from germline, CDR1 is SGHRS and CDR2 is YFSETQ. The CDR3 DNA reads TGCGCCAGCGCAACCGGGACAGGGGCTCCTGGAGGCTCCTATAATTCACCCCCCCACTTT. This codes for CASATGTGAPGGSYNSPPHF.

This clonotype is a singleton in its sample. The chain uses TRBV12-3 or TRBV12-4 and TRBJ1-1; TRBD1 aligns across 7 bases. Trimming removed 6 bases from V and 6 bases from J; junction bases left unmatched: 4. This CDR3 has 12 amino acids. The CDR3 DNA follows: TGTGCCAGCAGCCCGGACAGGTCTGAAGCTTTCTTT. This translates into CASSPDRSEAFF.

The chain employs TRBV7-8 and TRBJ2-7; tentative D call: TRBD1 (6 bases). CDR3 size: 14 residues. V lost 5 bases to trimming and J lost 4 bases, with 15 bases between them. In germline, CDR1 is SGHVS, CDR2 FQNEAQ. The CDR3 DNA reads as TGTGCCAGCAGCGAAGACAGGATTACATACGAGCAGTACTTC. Its protein product is CASSEDRITYEQYF.

This clonotype has ten or more counts. The chain combines TRBV7-6 with TRBJ2-7; tentative D call: TRBD2 (5 bases). CDR1 is SGHVS, CDR2 FNYEAQ, per germline. Trimming took 1 base from V and 2 from J, leaving 9 bases between them. The CDR3 has 14 amino acids. CDR3 bases: TGTGCCAGCAGCTTAGATTTACTAGCCTACGAGCAGTACTTC. Translated, it gives CASSLDLLAYEQYF.

Many counts were recorded for this clonotype. The J gene is TRBJ1-2, the V gene TRBV5-5, with D tentatively TRBD1 (5 bases). Trimming pared 4 bases from V and 6 bases from J, leaving 13 bases between. This CDR3 spans 13 amino acids. Germline V lookup: CDR1 SGHKS, CDR2 YYEKEE (reference sequence). The CDR3, as DNA: TGTGCCAGCAGCCTCGGAGGGGTCGATGGCTACACCTTC. It yields the protein CASSLGGVDGYTF.

This clonotype has at least ten counts. The chain carries TRBV20-1 and TRBJ1-2, with a tentative D call TRBD1 (5 bases). CDR3 length: 11 amino acids. V lost 6 bases and J 3 bases, leaving 8 bases between the germline ends. The germline V gene has CDR1 DFQATT and CDR2 SNEGSKA (reference sequence). The CDR3 sequence is CSAGQDYGYTF. The CDR3 DNA sequence: TGCAGTGCCGGACAAGACTATGGCTACACCTTC.

This clonotype was seen many times. The CDR3 coding sequence is TGTGCCAGCAGTTCCGGACTTGTGGACATTCAGTACTTC. It codes for CASSSGLVDIQYF. J is TRBJ2-4 and V is TRBV2; possibly TRBD2 for D (5 bases). The CDR3 spans 13 residues. V was trimmed by 5 bases and J by 8 bases, leaving 13 bases between them. Germline CDR1 and CDR2: SNHLY and FYNNEI.

This clonotype showed up many times. V is TRBV7-2 and J is TRBJ2-4, with 8 bases matching TRBD2. CDR1 SGHTA and CDR2 FQGNSA come from the germline V gene. With 3 bases clipped from V and 8 bases from J, the junction kept 15 bases outside the gene matches. The CDR3 covers 17 residues. CDR3 in DNA: TGTGCCAGCAGCTTTTTCCTGGTAGCGGGATTGTTGGACATTCAGTACTTC. Protein product: CASSFFLVAGLLDIQYF.

This chain's CDR3 is CASSLGSGAVRETQYF. The DNA for the CDR3 is TGTGCCAGCAGCTTAGGATCGGGGGCGGTGCGGGAGACCCAGTACTTC. This chain links TRBV7-2 with TRBJ2-5; TRBD1 or TRBD2 may be the D gene (6 bases each). Germline CDR1 is SGHTA and CDR2 is FQGNSA. This CDR3 spans 16 amino acids. The V end was cut by 1 base, the J end by 5 bases, with 17 bases between. Together with reference TRBV7-2 and TRBJ2-5, the CDR3 gives the full variable domain: GAGVSQSPSNKVTEKGKDVELRCDPISGHTALYWYRQSLGQGLEFLIYFQGNSAPDKSGLPSDRFSAERTGGSVSTLTIQRTQQEDSAVYLCASSLGSGAVRETQYFGPGTRLLVL.